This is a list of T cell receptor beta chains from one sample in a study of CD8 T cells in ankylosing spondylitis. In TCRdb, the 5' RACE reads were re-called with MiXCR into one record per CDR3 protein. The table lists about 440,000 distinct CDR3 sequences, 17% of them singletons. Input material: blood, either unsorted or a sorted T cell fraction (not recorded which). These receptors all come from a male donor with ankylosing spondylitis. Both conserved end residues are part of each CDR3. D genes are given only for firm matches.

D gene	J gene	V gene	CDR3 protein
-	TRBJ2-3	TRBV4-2	CASSQDSTDTQYF
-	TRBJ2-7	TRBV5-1	CASSTGTFGPYEQYF
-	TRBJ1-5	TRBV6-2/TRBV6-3	CASSYLERQGEQPQHF
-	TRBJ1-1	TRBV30	CAWSVKRRRTEAFF
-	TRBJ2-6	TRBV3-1	CASSQWSGANVLTF
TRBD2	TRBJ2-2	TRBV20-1	CSARRAGGPPTGELFF
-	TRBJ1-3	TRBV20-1	CSARGSFSGNTIYF
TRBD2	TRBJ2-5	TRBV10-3	CAISAAGAQETQYF
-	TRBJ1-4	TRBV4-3	CASSLGGGPSEKLFF
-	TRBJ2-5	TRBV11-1	CASSLEGGTEETQYF
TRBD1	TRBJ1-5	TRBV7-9	CASSPSTGGRNQPQHF
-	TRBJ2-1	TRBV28	CASSLTIGGNEQFF
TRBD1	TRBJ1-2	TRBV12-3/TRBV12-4	CASSSPSRGPYGYTF
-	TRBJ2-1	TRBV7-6	CASSSAPAYNEQFF
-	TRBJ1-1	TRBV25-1	CATRQANTEAFF